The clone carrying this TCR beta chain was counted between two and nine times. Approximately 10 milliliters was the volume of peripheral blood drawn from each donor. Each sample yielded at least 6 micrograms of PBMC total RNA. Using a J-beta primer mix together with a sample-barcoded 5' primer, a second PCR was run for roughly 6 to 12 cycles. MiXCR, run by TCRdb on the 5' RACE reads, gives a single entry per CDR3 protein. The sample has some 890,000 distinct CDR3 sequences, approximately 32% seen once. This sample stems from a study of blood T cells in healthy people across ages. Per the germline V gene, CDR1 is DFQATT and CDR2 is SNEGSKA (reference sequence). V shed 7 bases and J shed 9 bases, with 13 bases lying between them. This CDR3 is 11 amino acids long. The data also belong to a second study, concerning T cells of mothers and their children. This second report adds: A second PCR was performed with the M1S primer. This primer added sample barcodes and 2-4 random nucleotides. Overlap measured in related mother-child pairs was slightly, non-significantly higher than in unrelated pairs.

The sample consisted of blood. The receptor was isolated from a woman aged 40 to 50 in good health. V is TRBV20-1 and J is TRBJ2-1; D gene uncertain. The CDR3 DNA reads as TGCAGTGTTGGATCGGCACGTGAGCAGTTCTTC. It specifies CSVGSAREQFF.